Sequencing of this T cell receptor beta chain was carried out in a study of blood T cell repertoires in COVID-19. The assay was immunoSEQ multiplex PCR, and TCRdb's table has in-frame clones only and misses some. The table lists a few hundred thousand clones, 92% of them singletons. Specimen: PBMCs or T cells enriched from blood (not recorded which). The clonotype was recovered from a woman aged 25 to 39 who had recovered from COVID-19.

The CDR3 loop is CASSYSKYRQPNSPLHF. The DNA for the CDR3 is TGTGCCAGCAGTTACTCGAAGTACCGACAACCTAATTCACCCCTCCACTTT. The chain carries TRBV6-2 or TRBV6-3 and TRBJ1-6; D gene unclear. V lost 0 bases and J 6 bases, leaving 15 bases between the germline ends. Germline CDR1 reads MNHEY; CDR2 reads SVGEGT. The CDR3 loop spans 17 amino acids.